The next 22 T cell receptor beta chains were all read from a single sample in a study of T cells in Graves' hyperthyroidism and ophthalmopathy. TCR beta CDR3 sequences were amplified from RNA transcripts. Researchers ran a first-round RT-PCR on the TCR CDR3 using the HTBI primer set. TCRdb used MiXCR to reprocess the multiplex PCR reads, holding one entry per CDR3 protein. There are around 450,000 distinct CDR3 sequences in the sample; 15% to 19% occur only once, and around an eighth lies in the top ten. Sequences were obtained from blood. Source of these receptors: a young woman with Graves' hyperthyroidism.

J is TRBJ1-6 and V is TRBV14; 9 bases fit TRBD1. The ends lost 3 bases at V and 10 bases at J; junction bases unmatched: 10. Germline values: CDR1 SGHDN, CDR2 FVKESK. This CDR3 comprises 16 residues. DNA for the CDR3: TGTGCCAGCAGCCATTATCTGGGACAGGGAACCTCACCCCTCCACTTT. Amino acids: CASSHYLGQGTSPLHF.

This chain uses TRBV12-3 or TRBV12-4 with TRBJ2-2; D call uncertain. V lost 6 bases to trimming and J lost 5 bases, with 13 bases between them. The CDR3 is 14 amino acids. CDR3 sequence: CASRVGTSTGELFF. The CDR3 nucleotides read TGTGCCAGCAGAGTCGGAACTTCAACCGGGGAGCTGTTTTTT.

The chain couples TRBV6-1 to TRBJ1-6, with a tentative D call TRBD1 (5 bases). Germline loops: CDR1 MNHNS, CDR2 SASEGT. The CDR3 totals 15 residues. V was cut by 5 bases and J by 7 bases, with 15 bases left in between. The CDR3 sequence is CASSNAGTGNSPLHF. Written as DNA, the CDR3 is TGTGCCAGCAGTAACGCCGGGACGGGCAATTCACCCCTCCACTTT.

This clonotype occurred many times. The rearrangement links TRBV20-1 to TRBJ2-7, with 9 positions matching TRBD2. Per germline, CDR1 DFQATT and CDR2 SNEGSKA (reference sequence). Unmatched junction bases numbered 17, after V lost 5 bases and J lost 3 bases. The CDR3 spans 17 residues. The CDR3 DNA reads as TGCAGTGCTTCTAAGTCCCATTCGACTAGCGGACGCTACGAGCAGTACTTC. Translation: CSASKSHSTSGRYEQYF.

This clonotype was observed a few times. The gene calls are TRBV7-9 and TRBJ2-7, with TRBD1 matching over 7 bases. V dropped 1 base and J dropped 8; count of bases not matched to a gene: 14. Germline-derived CDR1 and CDR2 are SEHNR and FQNEAQ (reference sequence). The CDR3 is made up of 16 amino acids. For the CDR3, the DNA is TGTGCCAGCAGCTTAGAGAATGGACAGGCCGTAAAAAAGCAGTACTTC. This sequence encodes CASSLENGQAVKKQYF.

In its sample, this clonotype was seen many times. The chain uses TRBV28 and TRBJ2-7; 10 bases agree with TRBD1. Germline V CDR1 and CDR2: MDHEN, SYDVKM. The CDR3 contains 15 residues. V shed 5 bases, J shed 3 bases, and the junction held 7 bases outside the gene matches. Written as DNA, the CDR3 is TGTGCCAGCAGTCTCAGACAGGGGGCGAACTACGAGCAGTACTTC. This codes for CASSLRQGANYEQYF.

Comment on this clonotype: The germline gene is not matched at one end of the junction; a read error may be the cause. V is TRBV20-1 and J is TRBJ2-1, with D perhaps given as TRBD1 or TRBD2 (5 bases each). Looked up from germline, CDR1 is DFQATT and CDR2 is SNEGSKA (reference sequence). CDR3 length: 15 residues. DNA for the CDR3: TGCAGTGCTAGAGTCCCGGTTCGGGGACCAAACTTGATAATCTTC. It is translated as CSARVPVRGPNLIIF.

The V gene is TRBV24-1, the J gene TRBJ2-3; D is unresolved. Between the trimmed V and J ends, which lost 5 bases and 5 bases, there was a span of 16 bases. The CDR3 is made up of 15 amino acids. CDR1 and CDR2 (germline): KGHDR, SFDVKD. CDR3 protein: CATSVRSHDGDTQYF. CDR3 bases: TGTGCCACCAGTGTCCGATCCCATGATGGAGATACGCAGTATTTT.

The chain joins TRBV12-5 to TRBJ2-1, with D hard to call. The CDR3 runs 15 residues. Germline V lookup: CDR1 LGHNT, CDR2 FRNRAP. Trimming pared 1 base from V and 9 bases from J, leaving 16 bases between. For the CDR3, the DNA is TGTGCTAGTGGTTTGGACATGAGAGGCCCTGGTGAGCAGTTCTTC. It is translated as CASGLDMRGPGEQFF.

The chain is built from TRBV2 and TRBJ2-1, with 12 bases fitting TRBD2. With 6 bases clipped from V and 6 bases from J, the junction kept 3 bases outside the gene matches. CDR3 length: 14 amino acids. Per the germline V gene, CDR1 is SNHLY and CDR2 is FYNNEI. CDR3 coding DNA: TGTGCCAGCAGAGGACTAGCGGGGCTCAATGAGCAGTTCTTC. Translated: CASRGLAGLNEQFF.

This clonotype was seen ten or more times. This sequence joins TRBV2 and TRBJ1-1, with TRBD1 as a possible D gene (5 bases). The CDR3 sequence is 13 residues long. V was shortened by 2 bases and J by 5 bases, with 9 bases between the two germline ends. Looked up from germline, CDR1 is SNHLY and CDR2 is FYNNEI. DNA for the CDR3: TGTGCCAGCAGTGAAATGGGGGTGACTGAAGCTTTCTTT. This translates into CASSEMGVTEAFF.

Ten or more counts support this clonotype. This chain connects TRBV28 to TRBJ1-5; D is possibly TRBD1 (5 bases). Trimming shortened V by 8 bases and J by 2 bases, and 25 bases separated the two germline ends. CDR3 length: 18 residues. CDR1 MDHEN and CDR2 SYDVKM come from the germline V gene. CDR3 amino acids: CASYRSQGSGLGNQPQHF. CDR3 DNA: TGTGCCAGCTACCGATCGCAGGGCTCGGGGTTGGGCAATCAGCCCCAGCATTTT.

To note about this clonotype: A junction boundary mismatches the germline segment, possibly from a read error. The chain carries TRBV6-2 or TRBV6-3 and TRBJ2-5; D is possibly TRBD2 (6 bases). The CDR3 has 14 amino acids. The V gene's germline CDR1 is MNHEY and CDR2 SVGEGT. In nucleotides, the CDR3 is TGTGCCAGCAGTTTTTTGGGCGAGGCGGGACGGCTAGACTTC. It specifies CASSFLGEAGRLDF.

This clonotype turned up a few times. The chain combines TRBV7-2 with TRBJ1-1; D uncertain. V dropped 4 bases and J dropped 8 bases, with 14 bases sitting between them. Germline lookup yields CDR1 SGHTA and CDR2 FQGNSA. The CDR3 covers 13 residues. The CDR3 coding sequence is TGTGCCAGCAGCTATACAGTGTCCACCGAAGCTTTCTTT. Translation: CASSYTVSTEAFF.

This clonotype was found many times. V gene TRBV5-1 combines with J gene TRBJ1-2, with 11 positions matching TRBD1. The CDR3 has 14 residues. Germline V CDR1 and CDR2: SGHRS, YFSETQ. Trimming cost V 4 bases and J 5 bases; bases outside gene matches: 4. CDR3 sequence reads: CASSAGQGVYGYTF. The CDR3 nucleotides read TGCGCCAGCAGCGCGGGACAGGGGGTTTATGGCTACACCTTC.

This clonotype has only a few counts. This chain connects TRBV7-3 to TRBJ1-5; D is ambiguous. Trimming removed 3 bases at V and 12 bases at J, with 12 bases between. This CDR3 is built from 12 residues. CDR1 is SGHTA and CDR2 is FQGTGA in the germline V gene. The CDR3 here is CASSFCLPCQHF. CDR3 bases: TGTGCCAGCAGCTTTTGTCTCCCATGCCAGCATTTT. The full variable domain, in which reference TRBV7-3 and TRBJ1-5 provide the parts outside the CDR3, is GAGVSQTPSNKVTEKGKYVELRCDPISGHTALYWYRQSLGQGPEFLIYFQGTGAADDSGLPNDRFFAVRPEGSVSTLKIQRTERGDSAVYLCASSFCLPCQHFGDGTRLSIL.

In its sample, this clonotype was seen many times. The rearrangement links TRBV20-1 to TRBJ2-5; no reliable D call. The length of the CDR3 is 13 residues. V was trimmed by 2 bases and J by 5 bases, leaving 12 bases between them. Germline assignment: CDR1 DFQATT and CDR2 SNEGSKA (reference sequence). The CDR3 reads CSARSLARETQYF. Written as DNA, the CDR3 is TGCAGTGCTAGATCCCTGGCCCGGGAGACCCAGTACTTC.

This clonotype was recorded at least ten times. The V call is TRBV28, the J call TRBJ1-1; D remains unclear. This CDR3 comprises 12 residues. Germline CDR1 reads MDHEN; CDR2 reads SYDVKM. V was shortened by 4 bases and J by 1 base, with 4 bases between the two germline ends. The CDR3 bases are TGTGCCAGCAGTTCGCGGAACACTGAAGCTTTCTTT. Translating it yields CASSSRNTEAFF. The whole variable domain, filled in from reference TRBV28 and TRBJ1-1, reads DVKVTQSSRYLVKRTGEKVFLECVQDMDHENMFWYRQDPGLGLRLIYFSYDVKMKEKGDIPEGYSVSREKKERFSLILESASTNQTSMYLCASSSRNTEAFFGQGTRLTVV.

This clonotype turned up a few times. The genes are TRBV7-3 and TRBJ2-2; D might be TRBD2 (5 bases). The CDR3 consists of 15 residues. CDR1 and CDR2 from the germline V gene are SGHTA and FQGTGA. Trimming removed 5 bases at V and 5 bases at J, with 15 bases between. The CDR3 DNA sequence: TGTGCCAGCAGCCACGCGAGCGGTTCTACCGGGGAGCTGTTTTTT. This gives the protein CASSHASGSTGELFF.

This clonotype was observed at least ten times. The chain uses TRBV2 and TRBJ1-4; the match to TRBD1 covers 7 bases. The length of the CDR3 is 14 residues. The junction had 6 bases not matched to a gene; V was cut back by 3 bases and J by 8 bases. Germline V gene data show CDR1 as SNHLY and CDR2 as FYNNEI. The CDR3 DNA follows: TGTGCCAGCAGTGACCCTTTGGACAGGGAAAAACTGTTTTTT. Translation gives CASSDPLDREKLFF.

V and J are TRBV7-9 and TRBJ2-2, with 13 bases fitting TRBD2. Germline trimming cut 4 bases from V and 0 bases from J; bases unmatched to any gene: 2. The CDR3 runs to 17 residues. Per the germline V gene, CDR1 is SEHNR and CDR2 is FQNEAQ (reference sequence). DNA for the CDR3: TGTGCCAGCAGCTCGACTAGCGGGGGGCCGAACACCGGGGAGCTGTTTTTT. It yields the protein CASSSTSGGPNTGELFF.

The sample holds many counts of this clonotype. This chain connects TRBV7-8 to TRBJ2-5; 10 nucleotides agree with TRBD2. This CDR3 spans 15 amino acids. Germline loops: CDR1 SGHVS, CDR2 FQNEAQ. The J segment lost 6 bases and the V segment lost 8 bases, leaving 12 bases of the junction unmatched. In DNA, the CDR3 is TGTGCCAGCGGAAGAGGGGCTAGCGGGGGTCAGACCCAGTACTTC. Its protein is CASGRGASGGQTQYF.